This TCR beta chain was sequenced for a study of Ad26.COV2.S vaccination and SARS-CoV-2 variants. Study as a whole: The donor participated in the COV1001 trial, in its Ad26.COV2.S arm.

General study results and limits: Researchers cautioned that TCR breadth and depth analyses may have underestimated total T cell responses. Recipients given vaccine exceeded placebo recipients in spike-specific TCR breadth.

Germline lookup yields CDR1 MDHEN and CDR2 SYDVKM. The CDR3 spans 18 residues. The J segment lost 3 bases and the V segment lost 5 bases, leaving 10 bases of the junction unmatched. Indicated treatment: about 20 received Ad26.COV2.S at low or high dose, single or two shots; roughly five received placebo; per-sample allocation not given. Samples were taken on day 63 after the first vaccine or placebo injection. This vaccine is an Ad26 vector that expresses the Wuhan-strain SARS-CoV-2 spike. The table lists this clone with a count of one. Its antigen is not identified. Only in-frame clones appear in the TCRdb table, and some are missing; sequencing was by immunoSEQ multiplex PCR. The sample lists fewer than 500,000 clones; 80% to 95% were seen once.

The chain recombines TRBV28 with TRBJ2-2, with 12 nucleotides matching TRBD2. The receptor comes from a person aged 18-60 years who received the Ad26.COV2.S COVID-19 vaccine or a placebo. Sample: peripheral blood, taken in a trial of Ad26.COV2.S vaccine versus placebo. CDR3 DNA sequence: TGTGCCAGCAGTCCGGGACTAGCGGGCACCCGCGACACCGGGGAGCTGTTTTTT. It is translated as CASSPGLAGTRDTGELFF.